This T cell receptor beta chain was sequenced in a study of blood T cell repertoires in COVID-19 (dated by TCRdb to the early 2020s). At the level of the whole study: Recovered participants in ImmuneRACE Cohort 3 were defined as having two consecutive negative NP/OP PCR tests, clearance from a healthcare professional, or resolution of symptoms. Samples covering the acute and convalescent phases of COVID-19 were provided by collaborators in the United States, Italy and Spain. The material from the prospective study consisted of cDNA or gDNA derived from T cells, B-cell-depleted T cells, or PBMCs. Deeply sampled blood TCRbeta repertoires from subjects exposed to, actively infected with, or recovered from COVID-19 were included in the dataset. The repertoires were made available in a free public database intended to serve as a resource for research on the immune response to SARS-CoV-2. Samples were obtained from the ongoing ImmuneRACE study (first 160 participants) and from about 1,300 subjects provided by 6 global collaborators. Sample metadata almost always included a de-identified subject ID, COVID-19 status, age in years and sex. Where available, HLA class I and class II types were taken from metadata supplied by the sample provider and were not determined by assay-based typing. Here is what the overall study found, with its caveats: Clinical and demographic metadata were provided uncurated, with the amount varying by source and participant.

To note about this clone: Its antigen remains unidentified. Per-nucleotide qualities are absent, and no much larger clonotype sits a single base away.

Participants in the prospective study were enrolled through a virtual design, were aged roughly 18 to 100 years, and lived in 24 United States geographic areas. Cohort assignment in the prospective study relied on participant-reported clinical history from a screening survey and a study questionnaire. In the prospective study, mobile phlebotomists collected whole blood, serum and a nasopharyngeal or oropharyngeal swab from each participant. Participants in the prospective study had the option to provide additional blood draws and questionnaires over a roughly two-month period. Before DNA extraction, prospective study blood samples were shipped either frozen or at room temperature. TCRbeta CDR3 regions were amplified from genomic DNA using the immunoSEQ Assay, a bias-controlled multiplex PCR. For the original study's pipeline: Within the assay, amplification of reference gene primers was used to estimate how many nucleated cells each sample contained. To quantify the absolute abundance of each unique TCRbeta CDR3 rearrangement, sequence reads were collapsed and filtered. For each sample, productive Simpson clonality was calculated as the square root of Simpson's diversity index over productive rearrangements. The clones in this table, taken by TCRdb from immuneACCESS, are in-frame only. Not every clone is retained; where verified, under half of the shortfall comes from an unresolved V gene, and the cause of the rest is unknown. V and J calls and clone size follow that table, whereas D and trimming were derived from the DNA. Across this sample there are about 200,000 clones, with 86% seen only once. The ten top clones hold roughly 25% of the sample.

The CDR3, cysteine through phenylalanine, is 13 amino acids long. Of the read, only the CDR3 DNA is kept; its 39 bases are in frame from base 1. V is clipped by 3 bases and J by 7 bases, and the sequence between their germline boundaries is 10 bases long. Sequenced sample: PBMCs or T cells enriched from blood (not recorded which). The chain joins TRBV12-3 or TRBV12-4 to TRBJ2-1; the D gene remains uncertain. This receptor was identified in a woman between 40 and 50 years old in a cohort exposed to, infected with or recovered from COVID-19 (not recorded which). This receptor carries the CDR3 CASSFSNVNEQFF. The DNA is TGTGCCAGCAGTTTCAGTAATGTTAATGAGCAGTTCTTC.